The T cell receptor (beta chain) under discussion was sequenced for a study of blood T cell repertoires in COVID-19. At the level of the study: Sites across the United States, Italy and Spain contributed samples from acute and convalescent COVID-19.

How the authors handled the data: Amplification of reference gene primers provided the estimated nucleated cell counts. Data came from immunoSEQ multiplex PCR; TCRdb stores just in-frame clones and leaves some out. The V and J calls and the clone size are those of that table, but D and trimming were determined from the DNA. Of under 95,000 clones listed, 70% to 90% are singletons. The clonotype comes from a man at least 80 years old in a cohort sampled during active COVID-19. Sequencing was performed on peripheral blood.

CDR3 sequence: CASSEDPRGNEQFF. In nucleotides, the CDR3 is TGTGCCAGCAGCGAAGACCCACGGGGCAATGAGCAGTTCTTC. The chain carries TRBV9 and TRBJ2-1, with D perhaps matching TRBD2 (5 bases). CDR3 length: 14 residues. Germline CDR1 is SGDLS and CDR2 is YYNGEE. Trimming pared 3 bases from V and 6 bases from J, leaving 13 bases between.